Below, 21 T cell receptor beta chains from the same sample are listed, as sequenced in a study of cytomegalovirus exposure and HLA in healthy donors (dated by TCRdb to about 2017). Libraries were made using the immunoSEQ multiplex PCR assay. A mixture of 60 forward primers for TCR Vbeta segments and 13 reverse primers for TCR Jbeta segments was used in the multiplex PCR. TCRdb retrieved this table from immuneACCESS and kept in-frame rearrangements only. Not all clones are present; in checked studies, unresolved V genes account for under half, and no reason is known for the remainder. This sample's table lists around 140,000 clones. The ten largest make up around 0.96% of the sample. Sequenced material: PBMCs. The source of these receptors is a male donor in good health and CMV-seronegative.

V is TRBV7-2 and J is TRBJ2-1, with TRBD2 matching over 7 bases. CDR1 is SGHTA and CDR2 is FQGNSA in the germline V gene. With 1 base clipped from V and 3 bases from J, the junction kept 6 bases outside the gene matches. This CDR3 has 16 amino acids. The CDR3 nucleotides read TGTGCCAGCAGCTTAGGCTCGCGGGAGATCTACAATGAGCAGTTCTTC. Translation: CASSLGSREIYNEQFF.

For the CDR3, the DNA is TGTGCCAGCAGTTACACAGACCTTAGCAATCAGCCCCAGCATTTT. Translated, it gives CASSYTDLSNQPQHF. J is TRBJ1-5 and V is TRBV6-6, with D unresolved. Germline CDR1 is MNHNY and CDR2 is SVGAGI (reference sequence). V lost 2 bases to trimming and J lost 0 bases, with 8 bases between them. The CDR3 is 15 amino acids.

The chain uses TRBV9 and TRBJ1-1, with 8 nucleotides matching TRBD1. The CDR3 has 18 amino acids. V lost 1 base, J lost 1 base, and 12 bases stayed unmatched. Germline V gives CDR1 SGDLS, CDR2 YYNGEE. CDR3 amino acids: CASSVNEGTGYENTEAFF. CDR3 nucleotide sequence: TGTGCCAGCAGCGTAAACGAGGGGACAGGCTACGAGAACACTGAAGCTTTCTTT.

The rearrangement links TRBV20-1 to TRBJ2-7; D remains unclear. The V gene lost 0 bases and the J gene lost 3 bases, with 3 bases spanning the gap. CDR1 is DFQATT, CDR2 SNEGSKA, per germline (reference sequence). The CDR3 consists of 11 residues. CDR3 nucleotide sequence: TGCAGTGCTAGAGATATCTACGAGCAGTACTTC. Translated, it gives CSARDIYEQYF.

This chain uses TRBV9 with TRBJ2-1, with D maybe TRBD1 (5 bases). Per the germline V gene, CDR1 is SGDLS and CDR2 is YYNGEE. Trimming took off 0 bases at V and 0 bases at J, with 13 bases between the two ends. This CDR3 has 17 amino acids. DNA for the CDR3: TGTGCCAGCAGCGTAGCTTGGCAGGGAAGCTCCTACAATGAGCAGTTCTTC. Amino acids: CASSVAWQGSSYNEQFF. The full variable domain, its missing parts supplied by reference TRBV9 and TRBJ2-1, is DSGVTQTPKHLITATGQRVTLRCSPRSGDLSVYWYQQSLDQGLQFLIQYYNGEERAKGNILERFSAQQFPDLHSELNLSSLELGDSALYFCASSVAWQGSSYNEQFFGPGTRLTVL.

The J gene is TRBJ2-6, the V gene TRBV25-1, with D perhaps matching TRBD2 (5 bases). The germline V gene has CDR1 MGHDK and CDR2 SYGVNS. The length of the CDR3 is 15 residues. Trimming stripped 3 bases from V and 4 bases from J, with 10 bases between. CDR3 bases: TGTGCCAGCAGTGACGGGGTGTCGGGGGCCAACGTCCTGACTTTC. It codes for CASSDGVSGANVLTF.

The chain has TRBV9 and TRBJ2-3, with 7 bases that match TRBD1. V dropped 4 bases and J dropped 0; count of bases not matched to a gene: 5. The CDR3 is 15 amino acids. Germline CDR1 and CDR2: SGDLS and YYNGEE. The CDR3 reads CASSLQTGSTDTQYF. The CDR3 DNA reads TGTGCCAGCAGCTTACAGACAGGGAGCACAGATACGCAGTATTTT.

The J gene is TRBJ2-5, the V gene TRBV18, with TRBD2 as a possible D gene (5 bases). This CDR3 has 12 amino acids. CDR1 KGHSH and CDR2 LQKENI come from the germline V gene. V shed 6 bases and J shed 5 bases, with 10 bases lying between them. CDR3 amino acids: CASSQQRETQYF. CDR3 coding DNA: TGTGCCAGCTCTCAACAGCGGGAGACCCAGTACTTC.

The rearrangement links TRBV4-2 to TRBJ1-2, with 8 bases that match TRBD1. Germline V gene lookup returns CDR1 LGHNA and CDR2 YNFKEQ. The CDR3 is 15 residues long. Losses at the gene ends were 1 base for V and 8 bases for J; bases not matched to a gene: 9. Here the CDR3 DNA reads TGTGCCAGCAGCCAAGCTGGACAGGGACTATCGGGCTACACCTTC. The encoded protein is CASSQAGQGLSGYTF.

The rearrangement uses TRBV2 and TRBJ2-5; D gene ambiguous. CDR1 SNHLY and CDR2 FYNNEI come from the germline V gene. This CDR3 has 12 residues. V was trimmed by 7 bases and J by 2 bases, leaving 8 bases between them. For the CDR3, the DNA is TGTGCCAGCACCTCAGAACAAGAGACCCAGTACTTC. Translating gives CASTSEQETQYF.

This rearrangement joins TRBV7-8 to TRBJ2-1, with D perhaps TRBD2 (6 bases). From germline, CDR1 is SGHVS and CDR2 FQNEAQ. The germline V and J ends were trimmed by 3 bases and 9 bases, with 18 bases remaining between them. This CDR3 spans 15 amino acids. CDR3 loop: CASSFLRLEGGEQFF. CDR3 DNA: TGTGCCAGCAGCTTTCTGCGCCTGGAGGGTGGTGAGCAGTTCTTC.

The chain employs TRBV19 and TRBJ2-7; 7 nucleotides align to TRBD1. After removal of 3 bases from V and 1 base from J, the junction contained 9 bases not matched to a gene. The CDR3 runs to 16 residues. Germline CDR1 is LNHDA and CDR2 is SQIVND (reference sequence). The CDR3 sequence: CASSISWGQFSYEQYF. CDR3 nucleotides: TGTGCCAGTAGTATTAGTTGGGGACAGTTTTCCTACGAGCAGTACTTC.

The chain recombines TRBV2 with TRBJ1-2; D is unclear. V lost 1 base, J lost 3 bases, and 6 bases lay in between. This CDR3 has 13 amino acids. CDR1 is SNHLY, CDR2 FYNNEI, per germline. The DNA for the CDR3 is TGTGCCAGCAGTGAAGGGAGGGACTATGGCTACACCTTC. It specifies CASSEGRDYGYTF. Complete variable domain (other parts from reference TRBV2 and TRBJ1-2): EPEVTQTPSHQVTQMGQEVILRCVPISNHLYFYWYRQILGQKVEFLVSFYNNEISEKSEIFDDQFSVERPDGSNFTLKIRSTKLEDSAMYFCASSEGRDYGYTFGSGTRLTVV.

The genes are TRBV5-5 and TRBJ2-7; D gene unclear. This CDR3 comprises 13 residues. V was trimmed by 4 bases and J by 1 base, leaving 9 bases between them. The germline V gene has CDR1 SGHKS and CDR2 YYEKEE (reference sequence). This CDR3 is CASSPTGSYEQYF. The CDR3 DNA sequence: TGTGCCAGCAGCCCGACTGGATCCTACGAGCAGTACTTC.

CDR3 DNA: TGTGCCAGCAGGCCGAGCGGCTCCTACAATGAGCAGTTCTTC. Translating it yields CASRPSGSYNEQFF. The J gene is TRBJ2-1, the V gene TRBV6-5, with D tentatively TRBD2 (5 bases). Trimming took 6 bases from V and 0 from J, leaving 9 bases between them. The length of the CDR3 is 14 residues. Germline loops: CDR1 MNHEY, CDR2 SVGAGI.

This rearrangement joins TRBV9 to TRBJ2-1, with D unresolved. V shed 0 bases and J shed 5 bases, with 9 bases lying between them. CDR3 length equals 14 residues. Germline V CDR1 and CDR2: SGDLS, YYNGEE. DNA of the CDR3: TGTGCCAGCAGCGTAGCTCGAGCTGACAATGAGCAGTTCTTC. Residues: CASSVARADNEQFF.

This sequence joins TRBV10-3 and TRBJ1-5; the match to TRBD1 covers 8 bases. Germline V CDR1 and CDR2: ENHRY, SYGVKD. CDR3 length: 17 residues. V lost 5 bases, J lost 5 bases, and 14 bases stayed unmatched. The CDR3 DNA sequence: TGTGCCATCAGTTCGGGCCCCAGGGCAGGGGGCGATCAGCCCCAGCATTTT. As protein: CAISSGPRAGGDQPQHF.

V usage is TRBV18 and J usage is TRBJ2-7, with D possibly being TRBD1 (5 bases). CDR3 length equals 21 residues. Germline assignment: CDR1 KGHSH and CDR2 LQKENI. Trimming took off 3 bases at V and 0 bases at J, with 30 bases between the two ends. CDR3 coding DNA: TGTGCCAGCTCACCCTCCATAGGGGCGCAGGGTGACGGACCGAGCTCCTACGAGCAGTACTTC. Its protein is CASSPSIGAQGDGPSSYEQYF.

The rearrangement links TRBV27 to TRBJ2-2; TRBD2 aligns across 9 bases. J lost 5 bases, V lost 6 bases, and 4 bases had no gene match. Germline V CDR1 and CDR2: MNHEY, SMNVEV (reference sequence). CDR3 length: 14 amino acids. The CDR3: CASSAGGETGELFF. CDR3 coding DNA: TGTGCCAGCAGCGCGGGGGGGGAAACCGGGGAGCTGTTTTTT.

The rearrangement joins TRBV30 to TRBJ2-5, with D possibly matching TRBD1 (6 bases). Trimming took off 7 bases at V and 2 bases at J, with 17 bases between the two ends. CDR3 length: 14 amino acids. Germline V gives CDR1 GTSNPN, CDR2 SVGIG (reference sequence). CDR3: CAFQRRDRQETQYF. The CDR3 nucleotides are TGTGCCTTCCAGAGGAGAGACAGGCAAGAGACCCAGTACTTC.

The J gene is TRBJ1-2, the V gene TRBV11-2; perhaps TRBD1 as D (6 bases). CDR3 length: 16 amino acids. Trimming shortened V by 5 bases and J by 1 base, and 17 bases separated the two germline ends. CDR1 and CDR2 from the germline V gene are SGHAT and FQNNGV. The CDR3 DNA is TGTGCCAGCAGCCGATCAGGGGTTCCCCTTAACTATGGCTACACCTTC. This translates into CASSRSGVPLNYGYTF.